This T cell receptor (beta chain) comes out of a study of blood T cell repertoires in COVID-19. The CDR3 length is 15 residues. Looked up from germline, CDR1 is KGHDR and CDR2 is SFDVKD. Trimming shortened V by 6 bases and J by 3 bases, and 13 bases separated the two germline ends. Profiling relied on immunoSEQ multiplex PCR, and the TCRdb table lists in-frame clones only, not all of them. The table lists 56,000 or so clones, under 90% of them singletons. The V call is TRBV24-1, the J call TRBJ1-4; D is uncertain. This receptor was taken from a woman of 80 years or more with acute or convalescent COVID-19. Sequenced material: peripheral blood. The CDR3 protein is CATSFFSPANEKLFF. CDR3 DNA sequence: TGTGCCACCAGTTTCTTCTCACCGGCTAATGAAAAACTGTTTTTT.